This T cell receptor beta chain was sequenced for a study of PD-1 blockade in classical Hodgkin lymphoma. The overall study: The nivolumab dose that patients received was 3 mg/kg, given intravenously every 2 weeks. Findings of the study overall: The diversity seen at baseline in complete responders resembled that of newly diagnosed patients. Only CD4+ TCR diversity, not CD8+, had risen significantly by C4D1. Patients starting nivolumab under 1 year after ASCT were excluded.

Trimming cost V 3 bases and J 1 base; bases outside gene matches: 0. The germline V gene has CDR1 LGHNA and CDR2 YSLEER. The CDR3 runs 14 residues. Generated by immunoSEQ multiplex PCR, the TCRdb table keeps only in-frame clones and is missing some. Of roughly 16,000 clones listed, under 90% are singletons. In regard to this clone: The antigen is undetermined. This sample also contains other DNA sequences that code for the same CDR3.

Time point defined: cycle 4 day 1 (C4D1), after 6 weeks of nivolumab. The patients all showed relapse after autologous stem cell transplantation, while their brentuximab vedotin exposure varied. The chain uses TRBV4-3 and TRBJ1-2, with 9 bases aligning to TRBD1. This TCR was sampled from a human donor with classical Hodgkin lymphoma. The source material was peripheral blood mononuclear cells (PBMCs), sampled before the fourth cycle of nivolumab. CDR3 in amino acids: CASSQDRGNYGYTF. For the CDR3, the DNA is TGCGCCAGCAGCCAGGACAGGGGTAACTATGGCTACACCTTC.